One sample yielded the 21 T cell receptor beta chains listed below, sequenced in a study of T cells after yellow fever vaccination. MiXCR was run by TCRdb on the 5' RACE reads, yielding one entry per CDR3 protein. Of around 500,000 distinct CDR3 sequences listed, 21% are singletons. The starting material was PBMCs, obtained about 20 days after the first yellow fever vaccination. Receptors originate from a man in his late teens or twenties who received the YFV17D yellow fever vaccine.

The chain has TRBV10-2 and TRBJ2-1, with 9 positions matching TRBD1. The germline V gene encodes CDR1 WSHSY and CDR2 SAAADI. V shed 4 bases and J 4 bases; nucleotides not matched to a gene: 5. This CDR3 is built from 15 residues. The CDR3 here is CASSVPGQGYNEQFF. The CDR3 coding sequence is TGCGCCAGCAGTGTTCCGGGACAGGGATACAATGAGCAGTTCTTC.

This clonotype was seen a handful of times. J is TRBJ1-1 and V is TRBV7-9; 8 nucleotides align to TRBD1. The CDR3 contains 16 residues. The V and J ends lost 5 bases and 0 bases, in that order; junction bases with no gene match: 8. Per the germline V gene, CDR1 is SEHNR and CDR2 is FQNEAQ (reference sequence). CDR3 in amino acids: CASSQPTGVMNTEAFF. The CDR3 region has the DNA TGTGCCAGCAGCCAACCGACAGGGGTGATGAACACTGAAGCTTTCTTT.

The chain has TRBV6-5 and TRBJ1-6; TRBD1 is a possible D gene (6 bases). Trimming pared 2 bases from V and 10 bases from J, leaving 15 bases between. The CDR3 has 15 residues. Germline V CDR1 and CDR2: MNHEY, SVGAGI. The CDR3: CASSYQSGAESPLHF. In nucleotides, the CDR3 is TGTGCCAGCAGTTACCAGTCAGGGGCGGAATCACCCCTCCACTTT.

A few counts support this clonotype. The chain couples TRBV29-1 to TRBJ2-1; TRBD2 agrees at 13 bases. The germline V gene encodes CDR1 SQVTM and CDR2 ANQGSEA. The CDR3 is made up of 15 amino acids. The trim removed 6 bases at V and 5 bases at J, leaving 7 bases unmatched. The DNA of the CDR3 is TGCAGCGTCGATGGACTAGCGGGGGCTGACAATGAGCAGTTCTTC. It specifies CSVDGLAGADNEQFF.

Details on this clonotype: This may stem from a read error, because a much larger clone lies one nucleotide away. V and J are TRBV20-1 and TRBJ2-7, with TRBD1 matching 7 bases. The CDR3 sequence is 12 residues long. CDR1 DFQATT and CDR2 SNEGSKA come from the germline V gene (reference sequence). Unmatched junction bases numbered 0, after V lost 2 bases and J lost 2 bases. The CDR3 DNA reads as TGCAGTGCTAGACAGGGGGCCTACGAGCAGTACGTC. Protein: CSARQGAYEQYV.

This clonotype was found once. The rearrangement uses TRBV29-1 and TRBJ1-2; perhaps TRBD1 as D (6 bases). Germline CDR1 is SQVTM and CDR2 is ANQGSEA. V dropped 8 bases and J dropped 4 bases, with 17 bases sitting between them. The CDR3 totals 13 residues. The CDR3 spells CSSRRGDSYGYTF. DNA of the CDR3: TGCAGCTCCCGAAGGGGGGATAGCTATGGCTACACCTTC.

The table lists this clonotype with a few counts. This rearrangement joins TRBV2 to TRBJ1-6; tentatively, D is TRBD1 (5 bases). CDR1 and CDR2 (germline): SNHLY, FYNNEI. Trimming took off 11 bases at V and 7 bases at J, with 12 bases between the two ends. The CDR3 has 12 residues. The DNA for the CDR3 is TGTGCCCTGGGACTGATAAATTCACCCCTCCACTTT. It translates to CALGLINSPLHF.

The chain joins TRBV5-4 to TRBJ1-4; D gene uncertain. There are 13 residues in the CDR3. Germline-derived CDR1 and CDR2 are SGHNT and YYREEE (reference sequence). V was pared by 3 bases and J by 3 bases, with 6 bases between. In DNA form, the CDR3 reads TGTGCCAGCAGCTCCGAGGCTAATGAAAAACTGTTTTTT. Translating gives CASSSEANEKLFF.

The table lists this clonotype with a few counts. The rearrangement links TRBV4-2 to TRBJ1-1; possibly TRBD1 for D (6 bases). The V end was cut by 1 base, the J end by 4 bases, with 16 bases between. CDR3 size: 16 residues. Germline values: CDR1 LGHNA, CDR2 YNFKEQ. The CDR3 is CASSQAQGPYGTEAFF. The CDR3 nucleotides are TGTGCCAGCAGCCAAGCACAGGGCCCTTACGGCACTGAAGCTTTCTTT.

In its sample, this clonotype was seen many times. The V and J genes are TRBV7-3 and TRBJ2-1; D unresolved. V gave up 0 bases and J gave up 7 bases, with 4 bases separating them. CDR3 length: 12 residues. CDR1 and CDR2 from the germline V gene are SGHTA and FQGTGA. The CDR3 loop reads CASSLTLNEQFF. DNA of the CDR3: TGTGCCAGCAGCTTAACACTAAATGAGCAGTTCTTC.

The table lists this clonotype with a few counts. J is TRBJ2-4 and V is TRBV9, with D maybe TRBD1 (6 bases). CDR1 and CDR2 (germline): SGDLS, YYNGEE. This CDR3 has 17 amino acids. V was trimmed by 3 bases and J by 6 bases, leaving 22 bases between them. The CDR3 nucleotides are TGTGCCAGCAGCGAGCGATACGAAACAGGGCCCCGAAACATTCAGTACTTC. Residues: CASSERYETGPRNIQYF.

This clonotype has only a few counts. The rearrangement uses TRBV12-3 or TRBV12-4 and TRBJ2-6; D unresolved. The CDR3 has 17 residues. The V gene lost 0 bases and the J gene lost 0 bases, with 9 bases spanning the gap. As DNA, the CDR3 is TGTGCCAGCAGTTTAGCTTTACAGTCCTCTGGGGCCAACGTCCTGACTTTC. Protein: CASSLALQSSGANVLTF.

This rearrangement joins TRBV3-1 to TRBJ1-5; D gene uncertain. Germline loops: CDR1 LGHDT, CDR2 YNNKEL (reference sequence). CDR3 length: 14 residues. The V end lost 4 bases, the J end lost 4 bases, and 11 bases lay between the germline ends. The CDR3 reads CASSLGRANQPQHF. CDR3 bases: TGTGCCAGCAGCCTTGGACGGGCTAATCAGCCCCAGCATTTT.

The V and J genes are TRBV10-2 and TRBJ2-7, with D tentatively TRBD1 (6 bases). The V gene's germline CDR1 is WSHSY and CDR2 SAAADI. The V and J ends lost 2 bases and 7 bases respectively, with 15 bases between them. The CDR3 extends over 14 amino acids. The CDR3 DNA reads as TGCGCCAGCAGTGAGACTACAGGGCGTGGGGAGCAGTACGTC. This gives the protein CASSETTGRGEQYV.

This clonotype came up once. The rearrangement uses TRBV27 and TRBJ2-1; 8 nucleotides agree with TRBD2. The CDR3 contains 15 residues. The germline V gene encodes CDR1 MNHEY and CDR2 SMNVEV (reference sequence). After removal of 0 bases from V and 9 bases from J, the junction contained 7 bases not matched to a gene. The CDR3 protein is CASSLSSGGSGEQFF. As DNA, the CDR3 is TGTGCCAGCAGTTTATCGTCGGGAGGGTCAGGTGAGCAGTTCTTC.

V is TRBV28 and J is TRBJ2-2; maybe TRBD1 (6 bases). The length of the CDR3 is 15 residues. Trimming took 7 bases from V and 2 from J, leaving 14 bases between them. Germline V gives CDR1 MDHEN, CDR2 SYDVKM. The CDR3 protein is CASIPGQLNTGELFF. In DNA form, the CDR3 reads TGTGCCAGCATACCCGGACAGCTCAACACCGGGGAGCTGTTTTTT.

This clonotype was observed at least ten times. The chain has TRBV7-2 and TRBJ1-1, with 8 positions matching TRBD1. The V and J ends lost 0 bases and 4 bases, in that order; junction bases with no gene match: 10. Germline V gene lookup returns CDR1 SGHTA and CDR2 FQGNSA. The CDR3 sequence is 17 residues long. The CDR3 reads CASSLAGAGGRSTEAFF. The CDR3 DNA reads TGTGCCAGCAGCTTAGCGGGGGCAGGGGGCCGTAGCACTGAAGCTTTCTTT.

CDR3 protein: CAISGPAGNTIYF. The DNA for the CDR3 is TGTGCCATCAGTGGACCGGCTGGAAACACCATATATTTT. The V call is TRBV10-3, the J call TRBJ1-3; unclear D gene. This CDR3 spans 13 amino acids. Germline-derived CDR1 and CDR2 are ENHRY and SYGVKD. The V end was cut by 4 bases, the J end by 2 bases, with 6 bases between.

The chain combines TRBV7-6 with TRBJ2-3, with D possibly matching TRBD2 (7 bases). The length of the CDR3 is 13 residues. Per germline, CDR1 SGHVS and CDR2 FNYEAQ. V lost 8 bases, J lost 1 base, and 10 bases lay in between. Here the CDR3 DNA reads TGTGCCAGCGGGGGGGCCGGCACAGATACGCAGTATTTT. It is translated as CASGGAGTDTQYF.

The sample holds a few counts of this clonotype. The chain is built from TRBV3-1 and TRBJ2-3; 12 bases map to TRBD2. Germline V CDR1 and CDR2: LGHDT, YNNKEL (reference sequence). CDR3 length: 15 amino acids. V shed 4 bases and J 7 bases; nucleotides not matched to a gene: 6. DNA for the CDR3: TGTGCCAGCAGCCTTTCTAGCGGGGGGGCCCATACGCAGTATTTT. It yields the protein CASSLSSGGAHTQYF.

The sample holds a few counts of this clonotype. The chain links TRBV18 to TRBJ1-5; D is unresolved. Trimming removed 3 bases from V and 3 bases from J, with 12 bases in between. There are 15 residues in the CDR3. Germline loops: CDR1 KGHSH, CDR2 LQKENI. The CDR3 sequence is CASSPETGPNQPQHF. CDR3 in DNA: TGTGCCAGCTCACCCGAGACCGGCCCCAATCAGCCCCAGCATTTT. The variable domain in full, with the rest retrieved from reference TRBV18 and TRBJ1-5, is NAGVMQNPRHLVRRRGQEARLRCSPMKGHSHVYWYRQLPEEGLKFMVYLQKENIIDESGMPKERFSAEFPKEGPSILRIQQVVRGDSAAYFCASSPETGPNQPQHFGDGTRLSIL.